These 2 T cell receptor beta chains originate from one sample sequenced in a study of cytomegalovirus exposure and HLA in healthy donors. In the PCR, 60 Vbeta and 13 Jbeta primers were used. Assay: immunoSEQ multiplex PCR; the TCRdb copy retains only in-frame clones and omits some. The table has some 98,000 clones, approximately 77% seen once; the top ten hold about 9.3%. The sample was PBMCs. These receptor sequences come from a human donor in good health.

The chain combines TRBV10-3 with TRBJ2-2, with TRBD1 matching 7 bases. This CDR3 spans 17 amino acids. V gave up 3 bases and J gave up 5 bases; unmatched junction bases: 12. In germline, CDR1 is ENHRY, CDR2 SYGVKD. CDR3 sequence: CAISEGWDSSSTGELFF. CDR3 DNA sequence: TGTGCCATCAGTGAAGGGTGGGACAGTTCTAGTACCGGGGAGCTGTTTTTT.

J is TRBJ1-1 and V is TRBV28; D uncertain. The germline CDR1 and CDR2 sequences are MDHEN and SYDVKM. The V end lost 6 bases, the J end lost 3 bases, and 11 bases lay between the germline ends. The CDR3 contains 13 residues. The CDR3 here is CASRLRRDTEAFF. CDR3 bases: TGTGCCAGCAGGCTTCGCCGGGACACTGAAGCTTTCTTT.